This note documents a single T cell receptor (beta chain) sequence. This entry comes from a study of blood T cell repertoires in COVID-19. The CDR3 consists of 14 residues. V lost 5 bases to trimming and J lost 6 bases, with 13 bases between them. The germline gives CDR1 MNHEY, CDR2 SVGAGI. In the original workflow: The authors estimated nucleated cell counts from reference gene primer amplification. Data came from immunoSEQ multiplex PCR; TCRdb stores just in-frame clones and leaves some out. V and J calls and clone size follow that table, whereas D and trimming were derived from the DNA. The table lists around 300,000 clones, about 90% of them singletons.

This clonotype originated in a woman in her 30s who had recovered from COVID-19. This rearrangement joins TRBV6-5 to TRBJ2-2, with TRBD2 as a possible D gene (5 bases). What was sequenced was PBMCs or T cells enriched from blood (not recorded which). Written as DNA, the CDR3 is TGTGCCAGCAGTACTCCGGGGTTACCCGGGGAGCTGTTTTTT. Its translation is CASSTPGLPGELFF.